This T cell receptor (beta chain) was profiled in a study of T cells in localized non-small cell lung cancer. Germline V CDR1 and CDR2: SQVTM, ANQGSEA. The CDR3 totals 17 residues. The V gene end was trimmed by 6 bases and the J gene end by 6 bases; junction bases not matched to a gene: 18. Using immunoSEQ multiplex PCR, the repertoire was profiled, and TCRdb retains in-frame clones only, with some absent. Of over 15,000 clones in the sample, about four fifths were seen once. Sample: peripheral blood, taken before any cancer treatment. V is TRBV29-1 and J is TRBJ1-5; TRBD1 agrees at 9 bases. The clonotype comes from an older female donor with stage I lung adenocarcinoma. CDR3 residues: CSVVPGSGTGSGQPQHF. CDR3 in DNA: TGCAGCGTCGTTCCTGGTTCCGGGACAGGGAGCGGTCAGCCCCAGCATTTT.